Listed below are T cell receptor beta chains from one sample, sequenced in a study of the immune and genomic landscape of osteosarcoma. Only in-frame clones appear in the TCRdb table, and some are missing; sequencing was by immunoSEQ multiplex PCR. There are about 4,600 clones in the sample; 71% occur only once, and around 17% lies in the top ten. Material: osteosarcoma tumor tissue from the femur. These receptors were taken from a human donor with osteosarcoma. CDR3s include the opening cysteine and the closing phenylalanine or tryptophan. A D gene is named only where the DNA matches it firmly. Rows give clone size only sometimes, using once, few, many, or a class for an expanded clone.

J gene,clone size,V gene,D gene,CDR3 protein,CDR3 DNA
TRBJ2-2,-,TRBV30,-,CAWSRYPNTGELFF,TGTGCCTGGAGTAGATATCCGAACACCGGGGAGCTGTTTTTT
TRBJ2-1,-,TRBV4-3,-,CASSQGRADEQFF,TGCGCCAGCAGCCAAGGGCGAGCGGATGAGCAGTTCTTC
TRBJ2-7,-,TRBV6-5,TRBD1,CASSRQGVGYEQYF,TGTGCCAGCAGTCGACAGGGAGTGGGATACGAGCAGTACTTC
TRBJ2-2,-,TRBV19,-,CASSSGYTGELFF,TGTGCCAGTAGTTCAGGGTACACCGGGGAGCTGTTTTTT
TRBJ2-3,-,TRBV29-1,-,CSATSTDTQYF,TGCAGCGCGACTAGCACAGATACGCAGTATTTT
TRBJ2-3,medium-sized,TRBV11-3,-,CASSPRWADTQYF,TGTGCCAGCAGCCCTAGATGGGCGGATACGCAGTATTTT
TRBJ1-4,-,TRBV28,-,CAGRTAGNEKLFF,TGTGCCGGACGGACAGCGGGTAATGAAAAACTGTTTTTT
TRBJ2-3,-,TRBV11-1,-,CASSQSPGVGADTQYF,TGTGCCAGCAGCCAATCTCCCGGAGTCGGGGCAGATACGCAGTATTTT
TRBJ1-2,-,TRBV7-2,TRBD1,CASSLVGGRGLNNYGYTF,TGTGCCAGCAGCTTAGTGGGCGGCAGGGGGCTGAATAACTATGGCTACACCTTC
TRBJ2-1,-,TRBV7-8,-,CASSLASLALFDEQFF,TGTGCCAGCAGCTTAGCGTCACTAGCTCTATTCGATGAGCAGTTCTTC
TRBJ2-1,once,TRBV27,-,CASSLNRATYNEQFF,TGTGCCAGCAGTCTTAACAGGGCCACCTACAATGAGCAGTTCTTC
TRBJ1-1,few,TRBV7-9,-,CASSFGPPNTEAFF,TGTGCCAGCAGCTTCGGCCCACCTAACACTGAAGCTTTCTTT
TRBJ2-1,-,TRBV11-3,-,CASSLDPGASYNEQFF,TGTGCCAGCAGCTTAGACCCGGGTGCCTCCTACAATGAGCAGTTCTTC
TRBJ1-1,-,TRBV7-2,-,CASSLDYRAGEAFF,TGTGCCAGCAGCTTAGATTACAGGGCTGGTGAAGCTTTCTTT
TRBJ2-7,-,TRBV15,-,CATSRVGGLEQYF,TGTGCCACCAGCAGAGTGGGAGGTCTGGAGCAGTACTTC
TRBJ2-7,-,TRBV13,TRBD2,CASSPGGNEQYF,TGTGCCAGCAGCCCGGGGGGAAACGAGCAGTACTTC
TRBJ1-5,few,TRBV27,TRBD1,CASSSGTGSNQPQHF,TGTGCCAGCAGTTCCGGGACAGGTAGCAATCAGCCCCAGCATTTT
TRBJ2-1,-,TRBV4-1,TRBD2,CASSQDRGDYNEQFF,TGCGCCAGCAGCCAAGATCGGGGGGATTACAATGAGCAGTTCTTC
TRBJ2-4,-,TRBV29-1,TRBD2,CSADSPGGDIQYF,TGCAGCGCCGATTCCCCCGGGGGGGACATTCAGTACTTC
TRBJ2-7,-,TRBV7-2,TRBD2,CASSAVSGGLYEQYF,TGTGCCAGCAGCGCGGTTAGCGGGGGCCTCTACGAGCAGTACTTC
TRBJ2-7,-,TRBV28,-,CASSLNRGSDEQYF,TGTGCCAGCAGTTTAAACAGAGGTTCGGACGAGCAGTACTTC
TRBJ2-1,-,TRBV18,-,CASASGGHNEQFF,TGTGCCAGCGCCTCGGGCGGACACAATGAGCAGTTCTTC
TRBJ2-3,-,TRBV19,-,CASRLTDTQYF,TGTGCCAGTAGGCTCACAGATACGCAGTATTTT
TRBJ2-7,-,TRBV18,-,CASSPRGVLDEQYF,TGTGCCAGCTCACCAAGAGGGGTTTTGGACGAGCAGTACTTC
TRBJ1-1,-,TRBV29-1,TRBD1,CSAGVLDRGGTEAFF,TGCAGCGCTGGGGTCTTAGACAGGGGGGGGACTGAAGCTTTCTTT
TRBJ2-1,large,TRBV27,-,CASSWDGRTGEQFF,TGTGCCAGCAGTTGGGACGGGAGAACGGGTGAGCAGTTCTTC
TRBJ2-1,-,TRBV18,TRBD2,CASSPPPGSGRAGEQFF,TGTGCCAGCTCACCACCGCCTGGGAGCGGGAGGGCCGGGGAGCAGTTCTTC
TRBJ1-5,once,TRBV10-3,TRBD1,CAISRDRDNQPQHF,TGTGCCATCAGCAGAGACAGGGATAATCAGCCCCAGCATTTT
TRBJ2-7,-,TRBV15,TRBD1,CATSRVRDRADEQYF,TGTGCCACCAGCAGAGTCCGGGACAGGGCAGACGAGCAGTACTTC
TRBJ2-5,-,TRBV18,TRBD1,CASRRTGEETQYF,TGTGCCAGCCGGAGGACAGGGGAAGAGACCCAGTACTTC
TRBJ1-2,-,TRBV25-1,-,CASSERGGSGNYGYTF,TGTGCCAGCAGTGAAAGGGGAGGGAGCGGTAACTATGGCTACACCTTC
TRBJ2-3,few,TRBV19,TRBD2,CASTLAGGSGDTQYF,TGTGCCAGTACCCTCGCGGGAGGATCAGGGGATACGCAGTATTTT
TRBJ1-4,-,TRBV19,-,CASSNLGNIGSEKLFF,TGTGCCAGTAGTAATCTCGGGAACATTGGGAGTGAAAAACTGTTTTTT
TRBJ1-1,-,TRBV6-5,-,CASKKGSEAFF,TGTGCCAGCAAGAAGGGATCGGAAGCTTTCTTT
TRBJ1-2,-,TRBV5-1,TRBD1,CASSLGAGGFGYTF,TGCGCCAGCAGCTTGGGGGCAGGGGGCTTTGGCTACACCTTC
TRBJ1-4,-,TRBV6-5,-,CASRWTGRANEKLFF,TGTGCCAGCAGGTGGACGGGAAGGGCTAATGAAAAACTGTTTTTT
TRBJ2-7,-,TRBV11-2,TRBD2,CASSPTSGSSYEQYF,TGTGCCAGCAGCCCAACTAGCGGGAGCTCCTACGAGCAGTACTTC
TRBJ1-5,-,TRBV5-1,TRBD1,CASSPDREGGPQHF,TGCGCCAGCAGCCCAGACAGGGAGGGTGGGCCCCAGCATTTT
TRBJ2-1,-,TRBV19,TRBD2,CASSPPSGREQFF,TGTGCCAGTAGTCCCCCTAGCGGGAGGGAGCAGTTCTTC
TRBJ2-7,-,TRBV11-2,-,CASSFLRGAAVEQYF,TGTGCCAGCAGCTTCCTACGGGGGGCCGCGGTCGAGCAGTACTTC
TRBJ2-3,-,TRBV30,-,CAWSVGADTQYF,TGTGCCTGGAGTGTAGGGGCAGATACGCAGTATTTT
TRBJ1-4,-,TRBV19,TRBD1,CASSNGQGANEKLFF,TGTGCCAGTAGCAACGGACAGGGGGCTAATGAAAAACTGTTTTTT
TRBJ2-3,-,TRBV6-7,-,CASSYGWRGYLTDTQYF,TGTGCCAGCAGTTACGGTTGGCGGGGTTACCTCACAGATACGCAGTATTTT
TRBJ1-1,-,TRBV10-1,-,CASIGTRNEAFF,TGCGCCAGCATAGGGACCCGAAATGAAGCTTTCTTT
TRBJ2-7,-,TRBV19,TRBD1,CASSRNGQGVYEQYF,TGTGCCAGTAGTAGAAATGGACAGGGAGTCTACGAGCAGTACTTC
TRBJ1-2,-,TRBV27,-,CASSSAIGGRGYTF,TGTGCCAGCAGTTCGGCGATTGGAGGGAGAGGCTACACCTTC
TRBJ2-5,-,TRBV4-2,TRBD2,CASSQSAGGTQYF,TGTGCCAGCAGCCAGTCGGCGGGGGGGACCCAGTACTTC
TRBJ1-3,-,TRBV15,-,CATSRGQNAGNTIYF,TGTGCCACCAGCAGAGGACAGAATGCGGGAAACACCATATATTTT
TRBJ1-2,-,TRBV29-1,TRBD1,CSVWTGNYGYTF,TGCAGCGTTTGGACAGGGAACTATGGCTACACCTTC
TRBJ1-1,-,TRBV4-1,TRBD1,CASSQRAGTGGRTEAFF,TGCGCCAGCAGCCAGAGAGCTGGTACAGGGGGCCGAACTGAAGCTTTCTTT
TRBJ1-4,-,TRBV5-4,-,CASSLGAGTWDEKLFF,TGTGCCAGCAGCTTGGGGGCCGGAACCTGGGATGAAAAACTGTTTTTT
TRBJ2-3,-,TRBV2,-,CASGVVSDTQYF,TGTGCCAGCGGAGTAGTTTCAGATACGCAGTATTTT
TRBJ1-1,-,TRBV7-2,-,CASSFSPLNTEAFF,TGTGCCAGCAGCTTTTCGCCTTTGAACACTGAAGCTTTCTTT
TRBJ1-2,-,TRBV27,-,CASSLSLMGVTNYGYTF,TGTGCCAGCAGTTTATCCCTAATGGGCGTAACTAACTATGGCTACACCTTC
TRBJ2-7,-,TRBV2,-,CASSEGFGSYEQYF,TGTGCCAGCAGTGAGGGCTTCGGCTCCTACGAGCAGTACTTC
TRBJ1-1,once,TRBV5-1,TRBD1,CASSLAGGEVRTEAFF,TGCGCCAGCAGCTTGGCAGGGGGCGAAGTGAGGACTGAAGCTTTCTTT
TRBJ1-2,large,TRBV9,-,CASSSSSGTGYGYTF,TGTGCCAGCAGCTCCTCCTCCGGGACTGGCTATGGCTACACCTTC
TRBJ1-1,few,TRBV6-1,-,CASSEDPGRNTEAFF,TGTGCCAGCAGTGAAGATCCAGGGAGGAACACTGAAGCTTTCTTT